The clone carrying this T cell receptor beta chain was counted many times. TCRbeta library preparation incorporated unique molecular identifiers. TCRdb reanalysed the PCR reads using MiXCR and keeps one entry per CDR3 protein. The sample contains about 610,000 distinct CDR3 sequences, about 10% of which appear only once. Germline CDR1 reads SQVTM; CDR2 reads ANQGSEA. V lost 4 bases to trimming and J lost 4 bases; unmatched junction nucleotides: 5. There are 14 residues in the CDR3. The data are from a study of T-cell reconstitution after alpha-beta-depleted transplantation in children. This sequence joins TRBV29-1 and TRBJ2-5, with 11 bases lining up with TRBD2. The sample in question was PBMCs from the stem cell graft donor, obtained from the stem cell graft. This receptor was identified in a human donor who donated a stem cell graft to a child with acute myeloid leukemia. In DNA, the CDR3 is TGCAGCGTTGGACTAGCGGGACGAGGAGAGACCCAGTACTTC. This translates into CSVGLAGRGETQYF.